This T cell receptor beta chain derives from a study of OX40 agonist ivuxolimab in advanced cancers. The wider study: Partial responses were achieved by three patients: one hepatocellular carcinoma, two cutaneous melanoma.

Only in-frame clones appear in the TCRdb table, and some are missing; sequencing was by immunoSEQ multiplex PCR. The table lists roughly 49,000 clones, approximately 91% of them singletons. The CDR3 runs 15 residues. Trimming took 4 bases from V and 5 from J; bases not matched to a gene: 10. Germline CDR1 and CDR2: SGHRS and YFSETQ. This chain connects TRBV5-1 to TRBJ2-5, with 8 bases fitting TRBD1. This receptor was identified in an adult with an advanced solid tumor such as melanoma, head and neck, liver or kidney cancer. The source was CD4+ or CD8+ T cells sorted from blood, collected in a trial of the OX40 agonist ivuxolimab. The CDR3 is CASSARQGIGETQYF. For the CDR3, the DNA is TGCGCCAGCAGCGCCCGACAGGGGATCGGGGAGACCCAGTACTTC.